What follows are 26 T cell receptor beta chains derived from one specimen sequenced in a study of graft-versus-host responses after intestinal transplantation. Assay: immunoSEQ multiplex PCR; the TCRdb copy retains only in-frame clones and omits some. The sample has over 75,000 clones; roughly 87% are singletons. These receptors are not linked to any known antigen. The source material was unstimulated CD8+ T cells sorted from spleen or lymph node cells, sampled before transplant. The receptors come from a human donor who was the organ donor for an intestinal transplant.

The J gene is TRBJ2-7, the V gene TRBV7-9, with D tentatively TRBD1 or TRBD2 (6 bases each). CDR1 SEHNR and CDR2 FQNEAQ come from the germline V gene (reference sequence). This CDR3 has 15 amino acids. V gave up 2 bases and J gave up 7 bases, with 18 bases separating them. CDR3 sequence: CASSLFRRGPEEQYF. In DNA, the CDR3 is TGTGCCAGCAGCTTATTTCGTCGGGGGCCCGAGGAGCAGTACTTC. Full variable domain (missing parts from reference TRBV7-9 and TRBJ2-7): DTGVSQNPRHKITKRGQNVTFRCDPISEHNRLYWYRQTLGQGPEFLTYFQNEAQLEKSRLLSDRFSAERPKGSFSTLEIQRTEQGDSAMYLCASSLFRRGPEEQYFGPGTRLTVT.

The chain combines TRBV9 with TRBJ2-7; TRBD2 might be the D (5 bases). Trimming left V 2 bases short and J 4 bases short, with 28 bases between. Looked up from germline, CDR1 is SGDLS and CDR2 is YYNGEE. The CDR3 is made up of 19 amino acids. CDR3 loop: CASSVSSPGSGSSLYEQYF. The CDR3 coding sequence is TGTGCCAGCAGCGTCAGTTCGCCGGGATCCGGTTCAAGTTTATACGAGCAGTACTTC.

The V and J genes are TRBV5-1 and TRBJ2-5; D remains unclear. The CDR3 sequence is 13 residues long. The germline gives CDR1 SGHRS, CDR2 YFSETQ. Trimming took 2 bases from V and 3 from J, leaving 8 bases between them. The CDR3 DNA is TGCGCCAGCAGCTTAGGTACAGAAGAGACCCAGTACTTC. Protein product: CASSLGTEETQYF.

The chain couples TRBV11-2 to TRBJ2-7; D is uncertain. This CDR3 has 14 residues. Germline V gene lookup returns CDR1 SGHAT and CDR2 FQNNGV. V was shortened by 0 bases and J by 3 bases, with 9 bases between the two germline ends. The CDR3 reads CASSLEVTFYEQYF. CDR3 sequence (DNA): TGTGCCAGCAGCTTAGAAGTCACGTTCTACGAGCAGTACTTC.

This clone has more than one count but fewer than ten. The V call is TRBV28, the J call TRBJ2-7; D remains unclear. V lost 5 bases, J lost 3 bases, and 5 bases lay in between. CDR3 length: 11 amino acids. CDR1 is MDHEN and CDR2 is SYDVKM in the germline V gene. The CDR3 DNA sequence: TGTGCCAGCAGTGTCGACTACGAGCAGTACTTC. Translation: CASSVDYEQYF.

The DNA of the CDR3 is TGTGCCAGCAGCCCTCGTAGCGGCTTCTCCTACAATGAGCAGTTCTTC. It is translated as CASSPRSGFSYNEQFF. The V and J genes are TRBV9 and TRBJ2-1; D perhaps matches TRBD2 (6 bases). Germline values: CDR1 SGDLS, CDR2 YYNGEE. The CDR3 contains 16 residues. Trimming took 4 bases from V and 0 from J, leaving 14 bases between them.

This chain uses TRBV9 with TRBJ2-7, with D hard to call. This CDR3 is built from 16 residues. Trimming stripped 4 bases from V and 7 bases from J, with 24 bases between. Per germline, CDR1 SGDLS and CDR2 YYNGEE. The CDR3 nucleotides are TGTGCCAGCAGCAGAGGACCGGCGTATGCTACGAATGAGCAGTACTTC. Encoded protein: CASSRGPAYATNEQYF.

This clone came up once. This chain uses TRBV6-6 with TRBJ2-4; D unclear. Trimming cost V 3 bases and J 6 bases, with 18 bases left between them. CDR1 is MNHNY and CDR2 is SVGAGI in the germline V gene (reference sequence). The CDR3 covers 16 residues. The chain's CDR3 is CASSYIGPDLGNIQYF. Written as DNA, the CDR3 is TGTGCCAGCAGTTATATAGGTCCCGACCTAGGAAACATTCAGTACTTC.

This chain links TRBV4-1 with TRBJ2-6; no reliable D call. With 2 bases removed from V and 0 bases from J, the gap between germline ends came to 8 bases. The CDR3 runs 16 residues. Germline CDR1 and CDR2: MGHRA and YSYEKL. The CDR3 DNA is TGCGCCAGCAGCCAATCGTTTTACTCTGGGGCCAACGTCCTGACTTTC. The encoded protein is CASSQSFYSGANVLTF.

This clone counts as medium-sized. The chain carries TRBV15 and TRBJ2-5; tentatively, D is TRBD1 (6 bases). The V end lost 4 bases, the J end lost 2 bases, and 11 bases lay between the germline ends. There are 14 residues in the CDR3. CDR1 is LNHNV, CDR2 YYDKDF, per germline (reference sequence). In DNA form, the CDR3 reads TGTGCCACCAGCACCATGGACAGTCAAGAGACCCAGTACTTC. The encoded protein is CATSTMDSQETQYF.

This clone appeared a single time. The chain couples TRBV7-9 to TRBJ2-6; possibly TRBD1 for D (5 bases). The CDR3 loop spans 18 amino acids. Trimming pared 5 bases from V and 0 bases from J, leaving 17 bases between. Germline CDR1 reads SEHNR; CDR2 reads FQNEAQ (reference sequence). The CDR3 spells CASSLRVSVNSGANVLTF. The CDR3 DNA is TGTGCCAGCAGCCTCAGGGTGTCAGTAAACTCTGGGGCCAACGTCCTGACTTTC.

The CDR3 protein is CASSVLPTAISGANVLTF. The DNA for the CDR3 is TGTGCCAGCAGCGTCCTCCCCACAGCGATCTCTGGGGCCAACGTCCTGACTTTC. The chain employs TRBV9 and TRBJ2-6; D remains ambiguous. Trimming left V 2 bases short and J 0 bases short, with 15 bases between. The germline V gene has CDR1 SGDLS and CDR2 YYNGEE. CDR3 length: 18 amino acids.

This rearrangement joins TRBV2 to TRBJ1-1, with TRBD1 matching 7 bases. CDR1 SNHLY and CDR2 FYNNEI come from the germline V gene. The CDR3 has 15 residues. The V and J ends lost 3 bases and 1 base, in that order; junction bases with no gene match: 5. CDR3: CASSEFDRANTEAFF. The DNA of the CDR3 is TGTGCCAGCAGTGAGTTCGACAGGGCGAACACTGAAGCTTTCTTT.

This clone was seen only once. V is TRBV30 and J is TRBJ2-7; 9 nucleotides line up with TRBD1. Germline loops: CDR1 GTSNPN, CDR2 SVGIG (reference sequence). The V gene end was trimmed by 3 bases and the J gene end by 0 bases; junction bases not matched to a gene: 12. The CDR3 has 17 residues. The CDR3 loop is CAWSAPPGQGFSYEQYF. CDR3 DNA: TGTGCCTGGAGCGCCCCACCGGGACAGGGATTCTCCTACGAGCAGTACTTC.

V is TRBV2 and J is TRBJ1-2; 9 bases are a match to TRBD1. The CDR3 extends over 14 amino acids. Germline V gene data show CDR1 as SNHLY and CDR2 as FYNNEI. V shed 6 bases, J shed 3 bases, and the junction held 5 bases outside the gene matches. The chain's CDR3 is CASRGDRDDYGYTF. The CDR3, as DNA: TGTGCCAGCAGGGGGGACAGGGATGACTATGGCTACACCTTC.

The chain combines TRBV5-1 with TRBJ2-2; 9 positions match TRBD1. CDR1 and CDR2 from the germline V gene are SGHRS and YFSETQ. V dropped 0 bases and J dropped 7; count of bases not matched to a gene: 10. This CDR3 spans 17 amino acids. The chain's CDR3 is CASSLEGQGLNHGELFF. CDR3 sequence (DNA): TGCGCCAGCAGCTTGGAAGGACAGGGGCTAAATCACGGGGAGCTGTTTTTT.

The V call is TRBV6-5, the J call TRBJ1-3, with a possible D match to TRBD1 (5 bases). V was pared by 8 bases and J by 0 bases, with 8 bases between. The CDR3 runs 13 residues. Germline-derived CDR1 and CDR2 are MNHEY and SVGAGI. The CDR3 sequence is CASGGDSGNTIYF. Here the CDR3 DNA reads TGTGCCAGCGGAGGGGACTCTGGAAACACCATATATTTT.

The chain uses TRBV2 and TRBJ1-1; no clear D gene. Trimming removed 6 bases at V and 11 bases at J, with 16 bases between. Germline V gives CDR1 SNHLY, CDR2 FYNNEI. CDR3 length: 12 residues. CDR3 residues: CASRDGLSRAFF. The CDR3 nucleotides are TGTGCCAGCAGAGACGGGTTGTCCCGGGCTTTCTTT.

V gene TRBV23-1 combines with J gene TRBJ2-6; 9 bases line up with TRBD1. TRBV23-1 is treated as an ORF (open reading frame) with a function not yet certain. V gave up 6 bases and J gave up 0 bases; unmatched junction bases: 6. The CDR3 extends over 17 amino acids. This CDR3 reads CASSPRQGGSGANVLTF. CDR3 sequence (DNA): TGCGCCAGCAGCCCTCGACAGGGGGGCTCTGGGGCCAACGTCCTGACTTTC.

This chain uses TRBV7-9 with TRBJ1-1, with D tentatively TRBD1 (6 bases). Trimming pared 6 bases from V and 6 bases from J, leaving 17 bases between. Germline V gene data show CDR1 as SEHNR and CDR2 as FQNEAQ (reference sequence). The CDR3 runs to 14 residues. CDR3 residues: CASSNTGPDAEAFF. The CDR3 DNA is TGTGCCAGCAGTAATACAGGGCCGGACGCTGAAGCTTTCTTT. The full variable domain, its missing parts supplied by reference TRBV7-9 and TRBJ1-1, is DTGVSQNPRHKITKRGQNVTFRCDPISEHNRLYWYRQTLGQGPEFLTYFQNEAQLEKSRLLSDRFSAERPKGSFSTLEIQRTEQGDSAMYLCASSNTGPDAEAFFGQGTRLTVV.

The table lists this clone with a few counts. The CDR3 DNA follows: TGTGCCAGCTCACCTTATACGGGCGGTGGAGTGTTTTTT. Amino acid sequence: CASSPYTGGGVFF. This chain joins TRBV18 and TRBJ1-4; D call uncertain. Germline V gene sequence: CDR1 KGHSH, CDR2 LQKENI. The CDR3 spans 13 residues. Trimming took off 3 bases at V and 15 bases at J, with 17 bases between the two ends. Complete variable domain (other parts from reference TRBV18 and TRBJ1-4): NAGVMQNPRHLVRRRGQEARLRCSPMKGHSHVYWYRQLPEEGLKFMVYLQKENIIDESGMPKERFSAEFPKEGPSILRIQQVVRGDSAAYFCASSPYTGGGVFFGSGTQLSVL.

The chain links TRBV28 to TRBJ1-1, with D unclear. The germline V and J ends were trimmed by 5 bases and 7 bases, with 14 bases remaining between them. Germline V CDR1 and CDR2: MDHEN, SYDVKM. CDR3 size: 13 residues. CDR3 DNA: TGTGCCAGCAGTCTTGTCGTGAAGGGTGAAGCTTTCTTT. Translation: CASSLVVKGEAFF. Together with reference TRBV28 and TRBJ1-1, the CDR3 gives the full variable domain: DVKVTQSSRYLVKRTGEKVFLECVQDMDHENMFWYRQDPGLGLRLIYFSYDVKMKEKGDIPEGYSVSREKKERFSLILESASTNQTSMYLCASSLVVKGEAFFGQGTRLTVV.

This rearrangement joins TRBV6-5 to TRBJ1-2; D is unclear. Germline CDR1 and CDR2: MNHEY and SVGAGI. Trimming stripped 7 bases from V and 7 bases from J, with 13 bases between. The CDR3 is made up of 12 amino acids. The CDR3 region is CASTIDGLGYTF. For the CDR3, the DNA is TGTGCCAGCACCATTGACGGGCTTGGCTACACCTTC.

This clone appeared a single time. This chain uses TRBV6-1 with TRBJ2-1; D is unclear. Germline CDR1 and CDR2: MNHNS and SASEGT. V was trimmed by 5 bases and J by 0 bases, leaving 5 bases between them. The CDR3 loop spans 13 amino acids. The CDR3 DNA follows: TGTGCCAGCAGTTTCGCCTCCTACAATGAGCAGTTCTTC. Translation gives CASSFASYNEQFF.

V and J are TRBV9 and TRBJ1-6, with a weak D call TRBD1 (6 bases). CDR1 SGDLS and CDR2 YYNGEE come from the germline V gene. This CDR3 contains 14 residues. V gave up 7 bases and J gave up 8 bases, with 16 bases separating them. Here the CDR3 DNA reads TGTGCCAGCGGTGACAGGACGACCGATTCACCCCTCCACTTT. This encodes CASGDRTTDSPLHF.

V and J are TRBV6-1 and TRBJ2-7; the D gene is possibly TRBD2 (5 bases). Germline loops: CDR1 MNHNS, CDR2 SASEGT. The CDR3 totals 15 residues. V lost 6 bases, J lost 2 bases, and 17 bases lay in between. The CDR3 DNA is TGTGCCAGCAGCGGGGTGGTCTGGGATACCTACGAGCAGTACTTC. Protein sequence: CASSGVVWDTYEQYF.